These 27 T cell receptor beta chains came from one sample sequenced in a study of T cell changes during pregnancy in multiple sclerosis. Assay: immunoSEQ multiplex PCR; the TCRdb copy retains only in-frame clones and omits some. The sample yields approximately 30,000 clones, approximately 87% seen once. This material consisted of CD8+ T cells from peripheral blood mononuclear cells, taken after pregnancy. The origin of the receptors is a female donor with multiple sclerosis, enrolled in a pregnancy study.

In its sample, this clone was seen once. This chain connects TRBV7-8 to TRBJ2-2, with D maybe TRBD2 (5 bases). V gave up 8 bases and J gave up 6 bases, with 13 bases separating them. This CDR3 is built from 13 residues. Germline CDR1 and CDR2: SGHVS and FQNEAQ. The CDR3 loop is CASSPGISGELFF. For the CDR3, the DNA is TGTGCCAGCTCCCCGGGGATTTCCGGGGAGCTGTTTTTT.

The rearrangement links TRBV4-2 to TRBJ2-1, with D hard to call. Germline V gene sequence: CDR1 LGHNA, CDR2 YNFKEQ. V was clipped by 0 bases and J by 5 bases, with 11 bases between them. The CDR3 spans 15 residues. The CDR3 DNA reads as TGTGCCAGCAGCCAAGATCCGAACAGCCACAATGAGCAGTTCTTC. Its protein is CASSQDPNSHNEQFF.

The chain recombines TRBV4-3 with TRBJ2-3; 7 nucleotides line up with TRBD2. CDR1 LGHNA and CDR2 YSLEER come from the germline V gene. The ends lost 0 bases at V and 2 bases at J; junction bases unmatched: 11. The CDR3 runs 18 residues. DNA for the CDR3: TGCGCCAGCAGCCAAGAGGGAGGGACGGAGGGGAACACAGATACGCAGTATTTT. It specifies CASSQEGGTEGNTDTQYF.

This clone was picked up one time. This chain uses TRBV4-3 with TRBJ2-7, with a weak D call TRBD1 (5 bases). Trimming shortened V by 2 bases and J by 5 bases, and 7 bases separated the two germline ends. The CDR3 contains 12 residues. Germline CDR1 reads LGHNA; CDR2 reads YSLEER. The DNA for the CDR3 is TGCGCCAGCAGCCAAACAGGTCACGAGCAGTACTTC. Its translation is CASSQTGHEQYF.

The chain carries TRBV7-8 and TRBJ1-5, with D possibly being TRBD1 (6 bases). The germline V and J ends were trimmed by 5 bases and 2 bases, with 13 bases remaining between them. Germline V gene lookup returns CDR1 SGHVS and CDR2 FQNEAQ. The CDR3 has 15 amino acids. This CDR3 reads CASSPRGIGNQPQHF. In DNA form, the CDR3 reads TGTGCCAGCAGCCCTAGGGGGATAGGCAATCAGCCCCAGCATTTT.

The V gene is TRBV7-9, the J gene TRBJ2-3; a possible D gene is TRBD1 (5 bases). Trimming shortened V by 3 bases and J by 14 bases, and 21 bases separated the two germline ends. The CDR3 has 14 residues. Germline V CDR1 and CDR2: SEHNR, FQNEAQ (reference sequence). This chain's CDR3 is CASSFQGSHLFPYF. CDR3 bases: TGTGCCAGCAGCTTCCAGGGTAGTCATTTATTTCCGTATTTT. Full variable domain (outside the CDR3, taken from reference TRBV7-9 and TRBJ2-3): DTGVSQNPRHKITKRGQNVTFRCDPISEHNRLYWYRQTLGQGPEFLTYFQNEAQLEKSRLLSDRFSAERPKGSFSTLEIQRTEQGDSAMYLCASSFQGSHLFPYFGPGTRLTVL.

V gene TRBV2 combines with J gene TRBJ2-2, with 13 bases fitting TRBD2. Germline trimming cut 10 bases from V and 0 bases from J; bases unmatched to any gene: 8. The germline CDR1 and CDR2 sequences are SNHLY and FYNNEI. The CDR3 extends over 17 amino acids. The CDR3 sequence: CATLGLAGVTNTGELFF. Here the CDR3 DNA reads TGTGCCACGCTCGGACTAGCGGGGGTTACGAACACCGGGGAGCTGTTTTTT.

The chain uses TRBV30 and TRBJ2-7; maybe TRBD1 (5 bases). CDR1 GTSNPN and CDR2 SVGIG come from the germline V gene (reference sequence). The CDR3 is made up of 14 amino acids. V was clipped by 0 bases and J by 1 base, with 10 bases between them. The CDR3 DNA is TGTGCCTGGAGTGTGGGTAGGGGATCCTACGAGCAGTACTTC. Its translation: CAWSVGRGSYEQYF.

The V call is TRBV27, the J call TRBJ1-1, with 11 bases that match TRBD1. Germline V gene lookup returns CDR1 MNHEY and CDR2 SMNVEV (reference sequence). The V gene end was trimmed by 6 bases and the J gene end by 0 bases; junction bases not matched to a gene: 3. This CDR3 has 15 amino acids. Written as DNA, the CDR3 is TGTGCCAGCAGCCGGACAGGGGGCGTGAACACTGAAGCTTTCTTT. Amino acid sequence: CASSRTGGVNTEAFF.

The gene calls are TRBV14 and TRBJ1-2; D call uncertain. Germline V gene sequence: CDR1 SGHDN, CDR2 FVKESK. Trimming shortened V by 3 bases and J by 4 bases, and 12 bases separated the two germline ends. The CDR3 sequence is 14 residues long. For the CDR3, the DNA is TGTGCCAGCAGCCACTCCAGACAAGGCTATGGCTACACCTTC. It encodes CASSHSRQGYGYTF.

This clone occurred once. The V gene is TRBV9, the J gene TRBJ2-1, with TRBD2 matching over 11 bases. Germline CDR1 SGDLS, CDR2 YYNGEE. The CDR3 runs to 17 residues. V dropped 3 bases and J dropped 2; count of bases not matched to a gene: 7. The CDR3 nucleotides are TGTGCCAGCAGCGCACCCCTAGCGGGGGGCACCTACAATGAGCAGTTCTTC. Protein product: CASSAPLAGGTYNEQFF.

In its sample, this clone was seen a few times. The chain uses TRBV4-3 and TRBJ1-5; D not certain. CDR3 length equals 18 residues. V was trimmed by 0 bases and J by 2 bases, leaving 17 bases between them. Germline CDR1 and CDR2: LGHNA and YSLEER. The CDR3 loop reads CASSQEAQGGRGNQPQHF. The CDR3 bases are TGCGCCAGCAGCCAAGAAGCGCAAGGAGGTAGAGGCAATCAGCCCCAGCATTTT.

The J gene is TRBJ2-5, the V gene TRBV4-2; D is ambiguous. CDR1 is LGHNA, CDR2 YNFKEQ, per germline. The CDR3 is made up of 15 amino acids. The germline V and J ends were trimmed by 1 base and 1 base, with 10 bases remaining between them. CDR3 in amino acids: CASSQVPGSQETQYF. CDR3 nucleotides: TGTGCCAGCAGCCAAGTTCCAGGCTCCCAAGAGACCCAGTACTTC.

This chain connects TRBV6-4 to TRBJ2-7; 9 bases match TRBD1. CDR1 MRHNA and CDR2 SNTAGT come from the germline V gene. J gave up 6 bases and V 5 bases, and 8 bases lay outside the gene matches. This CDR3 is built from 14 residues. For the CDR3, the DNA is TGTGCCAGCAGTACAGGGGGCGATCCCGGCGAGCAGTACTTC. It translates to CASSTGGDPGEQYF.

CDR3 residues: CASSLEGGADGYTF. CDR3 DNA: TGTGCCAGCAGCTTAGAAGGGGGCGCAGATGGCTACACCTTC. This sequence joins TRBV13 and TRBJ1-2, with 7 bases aligning to TRBD1. The CDR3 length is 14 residues. Germline values: CDR1 PRHDT, CDR2 FYEKMQ (reference sequence). Unmatched junction bases numbered 5, after V lost 1 base and J lost 6 bases.

The chain recombines TRBV27 with TRBJ2-1; D perhaps matches TRBD2 (5 bases). CDR1 and CDR2 from the germline V gene are MNHEY and SMNVEV (reference sequence). This CDR3 region has 15 residues. V was clipped by 7 bases and J by 0 bases, with 13 bases between them. In DNA form, the CDR3 reads TGTGCCAGCACCGACTACAGCAGCTCCTACAATGAGCAGTTCTTC. As protein: CASTDYSSSYNEQFF.

This chain uses TRBV7-9 with TRBJ2-1; a weak D match, TRBD2 (5 bases). The CDR3 loop spans 14 amino acids. Germline loops: CDR1 SEHNR, CDR2 FQNEAQ (reference sequence). Trimming left V 1 base short and J 10 bases short, with 14 bases between. CDR3 DNA sequence: TGTGCCAGCAGCTTAGGAGTTTCGGCTAGCGAGCAGTTCTTC. It specifies CASSLGVSASEQFF.

The chain is built from TRBV5-5 and TRBJ2-7; 8 bases fit TRBD1. This CDR3 has 14 amino acids. V lost 4 bases, J lost 7 bases, and 10 bases stayed unmatched. The germline V gene encodes CDR1 SGHKS and CDR2 YYEKEE (reference sequence). The CDR3 DNA follows: TGTGCCAGCAGCCGAACGACAGGGGAAAAAGAGCAGTACTTC. This sequence encodes CASSRTTGEKEQYF.

The chain joins TRBV6-1 to TRBJ1-1, with 7 positions matching TRBD1. CDR3 length equals 16 residues. The germline V gene encodes CDR1 MNHNS and CDR2 SASEGT. Trimming took 1 base from V and 2 from J; bases not matched to a gene: 7. Written as DNA, the CDR3 is TGTGCCAGCAGTGAAGGAGGAGACAGGGCAAACACTGAAGCTTTCTTT. Its translation: CASSEGGDRANTEAFF.

Here the CDR3 DNA reads TGTGCCAGCAGCCCCAACCCAGTCTACGAGCAGTACTTC. Amino acids: CASSPNPVYEQYF. V usage is TRBV7-8 and J usage is TRBJ2-7, with D uncertain. Trimming removed 5 bases at V and 3 bases at J, with 11 bases between. This CDR3 has 13 residues. Germline loops: CDR1 SGHVS, CDR2 FQNEAQ.

The chain joins TRBV4-1 to TRBJ2-7, with D possibly matching TRBD1 (6 bases). The V gene's germline CDR1 is MGHRA and CDR2 YSYEKL. The CDR3 consists of 16 residues. Trimming took 0 bases from V and 0 from J, leaving 12 bases between them. In DNA, the CDR3 is TGCGCCAGCAGCCAAGACCGGGACACCTTCTCCTACGAGCAGTACTTC. This codes for CASSQDRDTFSYEQYF.

The chain employs TRBV4-3 and TRBJ2-5; D not resolved. With 2 bases removed from V and 1 base from J, the gap between germline ends came to 8 bases. The CDR3 has 14 residues. Germline V CDR1 and CDR2: LGHNA, YSLEER. DNA for the CDR3: TGCGCCAGCAGCCAATATTGGCCCCAAGAGACCCAGTACTTC. Translation gives CASSQYWPQETQYF.

The chain uses TRBV11-2 and TRBJ1-5; TRBD1 might be the D (5 bases). The CDR3 is 14 amino acids. Per germline, CDR1 SGHAT and CDR2 FQNNGV. V was shortened by 5 bases and J by 7 bases, with 15 bases between the two germline ends. The DNA of the CDR3 is TGTGCCAGCAGCCTTGGGGGGTTCGGGCAGCCCCAGCATTTT. Translation: CASSLGGFGQPQHF.

The chain recombines TRBV7-6 with TRBJ2-3; D is uncertain. The CDR3 is made up of 14 amino acids. Germline V CDR1 and CDR2: SGHVS, FNYEAQ. V gave up 1 base and J gave up 5 bases, with 10 bases separating them. The CDR3 region is CASSLVPGGDTQYF. The CDR3 DNA reads as TGTGCCAGCAGCTTAGTTCCCGGTGGAGATACGCAGTATTTT. The full variable domain, in which reference TRBV7-6 and TRBJ2-3 provide the parts outside the CDR3, is GAGVSQSPRYKVTKRGQDVALRCDPISGHVSLYWYRQALGQGPEFLTYFNYEAQQDKSGLPNDRFSAERPEGSISTLTIQRTEQRDSAMYRCASSLVPGGDTQYFGPGTRLTVL.

The chain is built from TRBV30 and TRBJ2-3; D is unclear. Between the trimmed V and J ends, which lost 3 bases and 2 bases, there was a span of 6 bases. The germline gives CDR1 GTSNPN, CDR2 SVGIG (reference sequence). CDR3 length: 12 amino acids. Here the CDR3 DNA reads TGTGCCTGGAGCATAGACACAGATACGCAGTATTTT. As protein: CAWSIDTDTQYF. Full variable domain (rest looked up from reference TRBV30 and TRBJ2-3): SQTIHQWPATLVQPVGSPLSLECTVEGTSNPNLYWYRQAAGRGLQLLFYSVGIGQISSEVPQNLSASRPQDRQFILSSKKLLLSDSGFYLCAWSIDTDTQYFGPGTRLTVL.

The sample holds one count of this clone. The rearrangement joins TRBV19 to TRBJ2-5; D possibly corresponds to TRBD1 (6 bases). Germline V gene sequence: CDR1 LNHDA, CDR2 SQIVND (reference sequence). V was clipped by 2 bases and J by 1 base, with 8 bases between them. The CDR3 is 14 amino acids. The CDR3 spells CASSIRTVQETQYF. The CDR3 DNA follows: TGTGCCAGTAGTATACGGACAGTCCAAGAGACCCAGTACTTC.

This clone was counted a single time. V gene TRBV6-5 combines with J gene TRBJ1-4; tentatively, D is TRBD1 (5 bases). V was cut by 0 bases and J by 4 bases, with 9 bases left in between. The CDR3 is 15 amino acids. Germline V gives CDR1 MNHEY, CDR2 SVGAGI. CDR3 in amino acids: CASSYSRQNNEKLFF. The CDR3 DNA reads as TGTGCCAGCAGTTACTCCCGACAGAATAATGAAAAACTGTTTTTT.